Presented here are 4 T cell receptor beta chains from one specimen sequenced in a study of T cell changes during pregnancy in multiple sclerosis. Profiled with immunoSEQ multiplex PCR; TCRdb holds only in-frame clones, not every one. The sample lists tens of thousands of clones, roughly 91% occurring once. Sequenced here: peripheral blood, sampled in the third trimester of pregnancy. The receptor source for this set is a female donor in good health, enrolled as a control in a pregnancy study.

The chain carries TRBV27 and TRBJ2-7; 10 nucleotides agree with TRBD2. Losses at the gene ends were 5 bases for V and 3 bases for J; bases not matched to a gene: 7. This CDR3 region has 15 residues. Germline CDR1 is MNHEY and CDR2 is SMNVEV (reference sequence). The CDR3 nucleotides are TGTGCCAGCAGTCAACTAGCGGGGAGTCTCTACGAGCAGTACTTC. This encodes CASSQLAGSLYEQYF.

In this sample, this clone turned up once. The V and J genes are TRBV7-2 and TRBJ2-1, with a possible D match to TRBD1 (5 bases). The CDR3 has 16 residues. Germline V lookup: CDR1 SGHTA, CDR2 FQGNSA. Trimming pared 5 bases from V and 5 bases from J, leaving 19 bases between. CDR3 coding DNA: TGTGCCAGCAGCCTAAAAAGGGGTTTGGGGCACAATGAGCAGTTCTTC. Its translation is CASSLKRGLGHNEQFF.

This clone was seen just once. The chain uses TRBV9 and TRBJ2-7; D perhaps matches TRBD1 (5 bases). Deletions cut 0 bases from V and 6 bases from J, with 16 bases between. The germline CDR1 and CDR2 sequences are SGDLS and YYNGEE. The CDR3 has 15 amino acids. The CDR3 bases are TGTGCCAGCAGCGTAGGCCCAGGGCCCGGTCTCGAGCAGTACTTC. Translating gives CASSVGPGPGLEQYF.

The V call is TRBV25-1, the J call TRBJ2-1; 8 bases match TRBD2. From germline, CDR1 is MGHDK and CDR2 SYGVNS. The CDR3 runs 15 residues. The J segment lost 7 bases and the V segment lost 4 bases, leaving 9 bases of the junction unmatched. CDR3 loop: CASSAISGTGNEQFF. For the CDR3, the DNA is TGTGCCAGCAGTGCGATTAGCGGGACGGGGAATGAGCAGTTCTTC. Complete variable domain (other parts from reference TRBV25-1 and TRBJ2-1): EADIYQTPRYLVIGTGKKITLECSQTMGHDKMYWYQQDPGMELHLIHYSYGVNSTEKGDLSSESTVSRIRTEHFPLTLESARPSHTSQYLCASSAISGTGNEQFFGPGTRLTVL.